Following are 27 T cell receptor beta chains from one sample sequenced in a study of control samples from healthy donors and cancer patients. Using immunoSEQ multiplex PCR, the repertoire was profiled, and TCRdb retains in-frame clones only, with some absent. Altogether roughly 400,000 clones are present, around nine tenths being singletons, with the ten largest covering around 6.4%. Sequenced: PBMCs. The receptors derive from a man aged 35 to 55 with head and neck cancer.

The chain couples TRBV28 to TRBJ2-7; D uncertain. CDR1 is MDHEN and CDR2 is SYDVKM in the germline V gene. V was pared by 4 bases and J by 3 bases, with 7 bases between. This CDR3 region has 12 residues. The CDR3 spells CASSSYSYEQYF. As DNA, the CDR3 is TGTGCCAGCAGTTCGTACAGCTACGAGCAGTACTTC.

This clone was observed a few times. This chain connects TRBV4-1 to TRBJ2-7, with 10 bases fitting TRBD2. Germline V gene sequence: CDR1 MGHRA, CDR2 YSYEKL. CDR3 length: 16 residues. The V and J ends lost 0 bases and 4 bases, in that order; junction bases with no gene match: 6. Here the CDR3 reads CASSQDMSGRGYEQYF. CDR3 coding DNA: TGCGCCAGCAGCCAAGATATGAGCGGGAGGGGGTACGAGCAGTACTTC.

The chain uses TRBV4-3 and TRBJ2-1; possibly TRBD2 for D (6 bases). The V and J ends lost 3 bases and 3 bases respectively, with 12 bases between them. The length of the CDR3 is 15 residues. CDR1 is LGHNA, CDR2 YSLEER, per germline. In DNA form, the CDR3 reads TGCGCCAGCAGCCAGGAGGGGCGGAACTACAATGAGCAGTTCTTC. Protein: CASSQEGRNYNEQFF.

The J gene is TRBJ2-7, the V gene TRBV19; 10 bases are a match to TRBD1. V gave up 4 bases and J gave up 4 bases; unmatched junction bases: 10. In germline, CDR1 is LNHDA, CDR2 SQIVND (reference sequence). The CDR3 consists of 16 residues. CDR3 DNA: TGTGCCAGTAGTACTTTCCGGACAGGGGGAAAGTACGAGCAGTACTTC. It is translated as CASSTFRTGGKYEQYF.

With regard to this clone: The sample contains more than one DNA sequence encoding this CDR3. The gene calls are TRBV15 and TRBJ2-7; D might be TRBD1 or TRBD2, each matching 5 bases. Germline V CDR1 and CDR2: LNHNV, YYDKDF (reference sequence). The CDR3 contains 12 residues. Trimming left V 6 bases short and J 3 bases short, with 9 bases between. In DNA form, the CDR3 reads TGTGCCACCAGTAGGGACGGCTACGAGCAGTACTTC. Residues: CATSRDGYEQYF.

The V gene is TRBV7-8, the J gene TRBJ2-7; no clear D. V was trimmed by 0 bases and J by 0 bases, leaving 6 bases between them. CDR1 is SGHVS, CDR2 FQNEAQ, per germline. The CDR3 sequence is 14 residues long. The CDR3 protein is CASSLALSSYEQYF. For the CDR3, the DNA is TGTGCCAGCAGCTTAGCTCTCTCCTCCTACGAGCAGTACTTC.

The chain joins TRBV28 to TRBJ2-7, with D uncertain. V was cut by 6 bases and J by 3 bases, with 12 bases left in between. CDR1 is MDHEN, CDR2 SYDVKM, per germline. CDR3 size: 13 residues. The CDR3 DNA reads TGTGCCAGCAGCCTCACCCCGGGCTACGAGCAGTACTTC. It codes for CASSLTPGYEQYF. The variable domain in full, completed from reference TRBV28 and TRBJ2-7, reads DVKVTQSSRYLVKRTGEKVFLECVQDMDHENMFWYRQDPGLGLRLIYFSYDVKMKEKGDIPEGYSVSREKKERFSLILESASTNQTSMYLCASSLTPGYEQYFGPGTRLTVT.

This clone occurred a few times. V is TRBV4-3 and J is TRBJ1-4; D unclear. The CDR3 totals 14 residues. The germline V gene has CDR1 LGHNA and CDR2 YSLEER. V shed 0 bases and J shed 4 bases, with 6 bases lying between them. CDR3 sequence (DNA): TGCGCCAGCAGCCAAGATCCGGATAATGAAAAACTGTTTTTT. Its protein is CASSQDPDNEKLFF.

This clone appeared a few times. The chain combines TRBV14 with TRBJ2-1, with a possible D match to TRBD2 (6 bases). Trimming left V 9 bases short and J 5 bases short, with 17 bases between. Looked up from germline, CDR1 is SGHDN and CDR2 is FVKESK. CDR3 length: 14 residues. The CDR3 bases are TGTGCCAGGATGCCCGACGGGGGTGACAATGAGCAGTTCTTC. As protein: CARMPDGGDNEQFF.

The V call is TRBV27, the J call TRBJ2-1; D remains unclear. Germline V gene sequence: CDR1 MNHEY, CDR2 SMNVEV (reference sequence). Trimming shortened V by 0 bases and J by 0 bases, and 6 bases separated the two germline ends. The CDR3 is made up of 15 amino acids. The CDR3 DNA follows: TGTGCCAGCAGTTTATCGCCTCGCTCCTACAATGAGCAGTTCTTC. Translated: CASSLSPRSYNEQFF.

The sample holds a few counts of this clone. V gene TRBV7-3 combines with J gene TRBJ1-6, with D maybe TRBD1 (5 bases). Per the germline V gene, CDR1 is SGHTA and CDR2 is FQGTGA. CDR3 length: 13 amino acids. Between the trimmed V and J ends, which lost 5 bases and 13 bases, there was a span of 15 bases. CDR3 residues: CASSPQLGHPLHF. CDR3 DNA: TGTGCCAGCAGCCCCCAATTGGGGCATCCCCTCCACTTT.

V gene TRBV11-2 combines with J gene TRBJ1-3; the match to TRBD1 covers 8 bases. The CDR3 sequence is 16 residues long. The V gene's germline CDR1 is SGHAT and CDR2 FQNNGV. The V segment lost 1 base and the J segment 5 bases; nucleotides outside the gene matches: 7. CDR3 in amino acids: CASSLGGRGPRNTIYF. The CDR3 bases are TGTGCCAGCAGCTTAGGCGGCAGGGGGCCGAGAAACACCATATATTTT.

The chain combines TRBV11-2 with TRBJ2-1; D not certain. In germline, CDR1 is SGHAT, CDR2 FQNNGV. The CDR3 length is 13 residues. With 5 bases removed from V and 7 bases from J, the gap between germline ends came to 12 bases. This CDR3 reads CASSPRRANEQFF. The CDR3 DNA reads TGTGCCAGCAGCCCGCGTAGGGCGAATGAGCAGTTCTTC.

V gene TRBV28 combines with J gene TRBJ1-1; D is uncertain. The CDR3 runs 14 residues. V lost 3 bases and J lost 4, with 12 bases in between. Per germline, CDR1 MDHEN and CDR2 SYDVKM. CDR3: CASSFFRLGTEAFF. CDR3 bases: TGTGCCAGCAGTTTCTTTCGGCTGGGCACTGAAGCTTTCTTT. The whole variable domain, filled in from reference TRBV28 and TRBJ1-1, reads DVKVTQSSRYLVKRTGEKVFLECVQDMDHENMFWYRQDPGLGLRLIYFSYDVKMKEKGDIPEGYSVSREKKERFSLILESASTNQTSMYLCASSFFRLGTEAFFGQGTRLTVV.

This sequence joins TRBV27 and TRBJ2-7; the D gene is possibly TRBD1 (6 bases). CDR1 and CDR2 from the germline V gene are MNHEY and SMNVEV (reference sequence). CDR3 length equals 13 residues. The V end lost 5 bases, the J end lost 5 bases, and 13 bases lay between the germline ends. CDR3 DNA: TGTGCCAGCAGTATAGGACAGAAGAACGAGCAGTACTTC. This codes for CASSIGQKNEQYF.

The chain is built from TRBV2 and TRBJ2-2; D perhaps matches TRBD2 (6 bases). V lost 4 bases to trimming and J lost 4 bases, with 10 bases between them. CDR1 and CDR2 from the germline V gene are SNHLY and FYNNEI. The CDR3 spans 14 residues. The CDR3 region is CASSGGDGTGELFF. CDR3 bases: TGTGCCAGCAGTGGGGGGGACGGCACCGGGGAGCTGTTTTTT.

J is TRBJ2-7 and V is TRBV30; TRBD1 is a possible D gene (6 bases). Germline V gene data show CDR1 as GTSNPN and CDR2 as SVGIG (reference sequence). V shed 0 bases and J shed 9 bases, with 15 bases lying between them. The CDR3 covers 13 residues. This chain's CDR3 is CAWSVSQGLGQYF. The CDR3 bases are TGTGCCTGGAGTGTAAGTCAGGGGCTGGGGCAGTACTTC.

The chain couples TRBV19 to TRBJ1-3; no definite D call. CDR3 size: 13 residues. The germline CDR1 and CDR2 sequences are LNHDA and SQIVND (reference sequence). V lost 4 bases and J lost 0, with 4 bases in between. CDR3 sequence reads: CASSTLSGNTIYF. The CDR3 coding sequence is TGTGCCAGTAGTACCCTCTCTGGAAACACCATATATTTT.

This chain links TRBV24-1 with TRBJ2-2; 11 bases agree with TRBD2. The CDR3 spans 18 residues. The germline gives CDR1 KGHDR, CDR2 SFDVKD. Unmatched junction bases numbered 6, after V lost 3 bases and J lost 1 base. This chain's CDR3 is CATSDITGTSGNTGELFF. In nucleotides, the CDR3 is TGTGCCACCAGTGATATCACCGGGACTAGCGGGAACACCGGGGAGCTGTTTTTT.

V usage is TRBV12-2 and J usage is TRBJ2-2; the table's D call, TRBD1, was not checked against the DNA. TRBV12-2 is labeled a pseudogene. This CDR3 has 11 residues. The CDR3, as DNA: TGTGCATGGCCGAACACCGGGGAGCTGTTTTTT. This encodes CAWPNTGELFF.

This clone has a single count. The chain carries TRBV4-3 and TRBJ1-2, with a weak D call TRBD1 (6 bases). Germline CDR1 LGHNA, CDR2 YSLEER. The V gene lost 1 base and the J gene lost 2 bases, with 14 bases spanning the gap. This CDR3 has 16 residues. The CDR3 DNA reads TGCGCCAGCAGCCAAGTCACGGACAGCCAAAACTATGGCTACACCTTC. Translating gives CASSQVTDSQNYGYTF.

The J gene is TRBJ1-1, the V gene TRBV27, with D hard to call. Germline CDR1 reads MNHEY; CDR2 reads SMNVEV (reference sequence). This CDR3 region has 14 residues. Between the trimmed V and J ends, which lost 2 bases and 0 bases, there was a span of 7 bases. This CDR3 reads CASSLNGVNTEAFF. The CDR3 region has the DNA TGTGCCAGCAGTTTAAACGGCGTGAACACTGAAGCTTTCTTT.

The V gene is TRBV5-1, the J gene TRBJ2-7, with D unclear. Germline CDR1 is SGHRS and CDR2 is YFSETQ. The V end was cut by 5 bases, the J end by 2 bases, with 14 bases between. The CDR3 has 14 amino acids. CDR3 sequence: CASSRADDPYEQYF. Here the CDR3 DNA reads TGCGCCAGCAGTCGGGCAGACGATCCCTACGAGCAGTACTTC.

The rearrangement links TRBV3-1 (or the pseudogene TRBV3-2) to TRBJ2-4, with D tentatively TRBD1 (6 bases). The CDR3 consists of 16 residues. V was clipped by 1 base and J by 6 bases, with 16 bases between them. Germline CDR1 and CDR2: LGHDT and YNNKEL (reference sequence). The CDR3 coding sequence is TGTGCCAGCAGCCAAGGTTCAGGGGTAGGCGGAAACATTCAGTACTTC. Residues: CASSQGSGVGGNIQYF.

The rearrangement links TRBV30 to TRBJ1-1; no definite D call. Germline-derived CDR1 and CDR2 are GTSNPN and SVGIG (reference sequence). CDR3 size: 15 residues. V gave up 4 bases and J gave up 6 bases, with 21 bases separating them. In nucleotides, the CDR3 is TGTGCCTGGACCCCGTCCGGGCCGTCGGCCTCTGAAGCTTTCTTT. Its translation: CAWTPSGPSASEAFF.

V is TRBV5-1 and J is TRBJ2-5, with 7 bases fitting TRBD1. Germline CDR1 is SGHRS and CDR2 is YFSETQ. There are 14 residues in the CDR3. The V segment lost 4 bases and the J segment 4 bases; nucleotides outside the gene matches: 7. In nucleotides, the CDR3 is TGCGCCAGCAGCACCGGACAGGTGGGAGAGACCCAGTACTTC. Translation: CASSTGQVGETQYF.

The chain joins TRBV28 to TRBJ2-1; the match to TRBD1 covers 9 bases. Germline lookup yields CDR1 MDHEN and CDR2 SYDVKM. Germline trimming cut 3 bases from V and 1 base from J; bases unmatched to any gene: 16. This CDR3 contains 20 residues. Here the CDR3 DNA reads TGTGCCAGCAGTTTGGGAGGCGTCGGACAGGGGCCTCTATCCTACAATGAGCAGTTCTTC. Translation: CASSLGGVGQGPLSYNEQFF.